A single sample is the source of the 15 T cell receptor beta chains below, sequenced in a study of cytomegalovirus exposure and HLA in healthy donors. PCR used 60 Vbeta primers and 13 Jbeta primers. This table comes from immunoSEQ multiplex PCR, and its TCRdb copy is limited to in-frame clones, with some not included. Seen here are some 110,000 clones, around 86% observed once, and the top ten hold over 2%. Sequences were obtained from PBMCs. The receptors shown here come from a young man in good health and CMV-seronegative.

The chain combines TRBV13 with TRBJ2-1, with TRBD2 identical over 7 bases. Germline assignment: CDR1 PRHDT and CDR2 FYEKMQ (reference sequence). This CDR3 has 14 amino acids. Unmatched junction bases numbered 8, after V lost 6 bases and J lost 6 bases. The DNA for the CDR3 is TGTGCCAGCAGGGAAGGACTAGTTCTCAATGAGCAGTTCTTC. As protein: CASREGLVLNEQFF.

This clone was picked up a small number of times. The gene calls are TRBV7-8 and TRBJ2-3; 11 positions match TRBD2. V was pared by 5 bases and J by 5 bases, with 9 bases of the junction left unmatched. The CDR3 is 16 residues long. CDR1 is SGHVS, CDR2 FQNEAQ, per germline. The CDR3 reads CASSARLAGLEDTQYF. The DNA of the CDR3 is TGTGCCAGCAGCGCCCGACTAGCGGGGTTGGAAGATACGCAGTATTTT.

The chain couples TRBV5-1 to TRBJ1-5; 7 bases are shared with TRBD1. There are 14 residues in the CDR3. CDR1 is SGHRS, CDR2 YFSETQ, per germline. Losses at the gene ends were 4 bases for V and 5 bases for J; bases not matched to a gene: 6. The CDR3 loop is CASSLQGGHQPQHF. CDR3 nucleotide sequence: TGCGCCAGCAGCCTCCAGGGGGGCCATCAGCCCCAGCATTTT.

This clone was counted only a few times. V usage is TRBV9 and J usage is TRBJ2-7, with D tentatively TRBD2 (5 bases). The germline V gene encodes CDR1 SGDLS and CDR2 YYNGEE. Trimming removed 3 bases at V and 4 bases at J, with 14 bases between. This CDR3 is 14 amino acids long. The CDR3 loop is CASSAATGWYEQYF. CDR3 bases: TGTGCCAGCAGCGCTGCGACGGGGTGGTACGAGCAGTACTTC.

The chain links TRBV7-8 to TRBJ1-1; D is unresolved. This CDR3 spans 14 amino acids. CDR1 and CDR2 from the germline V gene are SGHVS and FQNEAQ. Trimming took off 1 base at V and 0 bases at J, with 6 bases between the two ends. In DNA, the CDR3 is TGTGCCAGCAGCTTAGATCGGGTGAACACTGAAGCTTTCTTT. It translates to CASSLDRVNTEAFF.

This clone was picked up one time. This chain connects TRBV27 to TRBJ1-4; 9 bases line up with TRBD1. V was clipped by 0 bases and J by 5 bases; unmatched bases: 1. This CDR3 comprises 15 residues. Germline CDR1 reads MNHEY; CDR2 reads SMNVEV (reference sequence). CDR3 in amino acids: CASSLSGQGNEKLFF. The CDR3 DNA follows: TGTGCCAGCAGTTTATCGGGACAGGGAAATGAAAAACTGTTTTTT.

This clone was recorded a few times. The chain combines TRBV5-4 with TRBJ2-1, with a weak D call TRBD2 (6 bases). With 0 bases removed from V and 5 bases from J, the gap between germline ends came to 12 bases. The CDR3 is made up of 15 amino acids. Germline CDR1 reads SGHNT; CDR2 reads YYREEE (reference sequence). CDR3 amino acids: CASSLDPRGHNEQFF. Here the CDR3 DNA reads TGTGCCAGCAGCTTGGACCCGCGGGGCCACAATGAGCAGTTCTTC.

In this sample, this clone turned up once. The chain carries TRBV30 and TRBJ1-2; tentative D call: TRBD1 (6 bases). The CDR3 covers 14 residues. Germline V gene sequence: CDR1 GTSNPN, CDR2 SVGIG (reference sequence). V was cut by 0 bases and J by 4 bases, with 12 bases left in between. The CDR3 region is CAWSVQGIAYGYTF. As DNA, the CDR3 is TGTGCCTGGAGTGTACAGGGAATCGCCTATGGCTACACCTTC.

The rearrangement links TRBV7-8 to TRBJ1-2, with D possibly matching TRBD1 (5 bases). V was pared by 2 bases and J by 4 bases, with 14 bases between. The CDR3 spans 15 residues. Germline V gene data show CDR1 as SGHVS and CDR2 as FQNEAQ. CDR3 region: CASSLLGSTGYGYTF. For the CDR3, the DNA is TGTGCCAGCAGCTTACTAGGTAGCACAGGCTATGGCTACACCTTC.

This chain joins TRBV6-1 and TRBJ1-5; unclear D gene. CDR1 MNHNS and CDR2 SASEGT come from the germline V gene. V was trimmed by 5 bases and J by 4 bases, leaving 12 bases between them. This CDR3 has 14 amino acids. CDR3 bases: TGTGCCAGCAGTCCTGTAGGGAGAAATCAGCCCCAGCATTTT. Its translation is CASSPVGRNQPQHF.

A single count supports this clone. The chain couples TRBV28 to TRBJ2-3; D unresolved. The CDR3 covers 13 residues. V lost 2 bases, J lost 6 bases, and 9 bases lay in between. Germline V lookup: CDR1 MDHEN, CDR2 SYDVKM. The CDR3 sequence: CASSLLPGDTQYF. The CDR3, as DNA: TGTGCCAGCAGTTTACTCCCCGGGGATACGCAGTATTTT.

The rearrangement uses TRBV7-2 and TRBJ1-1; D call uncertain. The V end was cut by 1 base, the J end by 6 bases, with 9 bases between. Per germline, CDR1 SGHTA and CDR2 FQGNSA. The CDR3 spans 13 residues. The CDR3: CASSLEPVAEAFF. In DNA form, the CDR3 reads TGTGCCAGCAGCTTAGAGCCGGTCGCTGAAGCTTTCTTT.

The chain combines TRBV19 with TRBJ2-3, with D maybe TRBD2 (6 bases). Germline CDR1 reads LNHDA; CDR2 reads SQIVND (reference sequence). V dropped 4 bases and J dropped 1 base, with 18 bases sitting between them. There are 17 residues in the CDR3. DNA of the CDR3: TGTGCCAGTAGTACCTCTATAGCGGCGCGAGGCACAGATACGCAGTATTTT. Translating it yields CASSTSIAARGTDTQYF.

V usage is TRBV2 and J usage is TRBJ1-1; no clear D gene. Trimming left V 10 bases short and J 0 bases short, with 15 bases between. Per germline, CDR1 SNHLY and CDR2 FYNNEI. The length of the CDR3 is 14 residues. DNA of the CDR3: TGTGCCACCTCACTACCCCTGATGAACACTGAAGCTTTCTTT. This sequence encodes CATSLPLMNTEAFF.

The rearrangement links TRBV5-4 to TRBJ1-1; no firm D call. The CDR3 is 13 residues long. With 1 base removed from V and 3 bases from J, the gap between germline ends came to 7 bases. From germline, CDR1 is SGHNT and CDR2 YYREEE (reference sequence). The DNA of the CDR3 is TGTGCCAGCAGCTTGTATCAGGACACTGAAGCTTTCTTT. Encoded protein: CASSLYQDTEAFF. Looking up the rest from reference TRBV5-4 and TRBJ1-1 gives the full variable domain: ETGVTQSPTHLIKTRGQQVTLRCSSQSGHNTVSWYQQALGQGPQFIFQYYREEENGRGNFPPRFSGLQFPNYSSELNVNALELDDSALYLCASSLYQDTEAFFGQGTRLTVV.